This TCR beta chain was retrieved from a study of shared clonotypes between healthy human individuals. Study conclusions and caveats: Blood was the only sampled material, and tissue repertoires likely differ.

This clone was seen only once. Its specificity is not known. Different DNA sequences within this sample yield the same CDR3. V lost 1 base and J lost 1; bases outside the gene matches: 1. CDR3 length: 15 residues. Germline lookup yields CDR1 SGHTA and CDR2 FQGNSA. Assay: immunoSEQ multiplex PCR; the TCRdb copy retains only in-frame clones and omits some. The sample carries 470,000 or so clones, 78% recorded once. Healthy HIV-negative adults without recent acute infections or vaccinations served as donors. This TCR came from a woman in her thirties or forties in good health. Some clones in this sample may be carry-over from other donors' samples. The chain links TRBV7-2 to TRBJ2-1; 7 positions match TRBD1. Sequenced: PBMCs. CDR3 coding DNA: TGTGCCAGCAGCTTAGACAGGGGTTCCTACAATGAGCAGTTCTTC. Its translation is CASSLDRGSYNEQFF.